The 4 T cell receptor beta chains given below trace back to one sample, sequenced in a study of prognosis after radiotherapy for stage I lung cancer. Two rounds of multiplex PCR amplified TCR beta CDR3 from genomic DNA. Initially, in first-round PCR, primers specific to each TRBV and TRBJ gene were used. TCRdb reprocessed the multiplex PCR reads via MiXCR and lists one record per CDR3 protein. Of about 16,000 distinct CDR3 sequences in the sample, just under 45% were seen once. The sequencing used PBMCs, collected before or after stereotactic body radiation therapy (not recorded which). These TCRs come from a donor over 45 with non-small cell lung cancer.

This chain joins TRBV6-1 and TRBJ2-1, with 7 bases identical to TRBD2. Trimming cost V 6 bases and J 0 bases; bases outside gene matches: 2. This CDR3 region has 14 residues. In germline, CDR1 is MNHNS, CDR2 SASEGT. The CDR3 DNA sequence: TGTGCCAGCAGGGGCGGGGGCTCCTACAATGAGCAGTTCTTC. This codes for CASRGGGSYNEQFF.

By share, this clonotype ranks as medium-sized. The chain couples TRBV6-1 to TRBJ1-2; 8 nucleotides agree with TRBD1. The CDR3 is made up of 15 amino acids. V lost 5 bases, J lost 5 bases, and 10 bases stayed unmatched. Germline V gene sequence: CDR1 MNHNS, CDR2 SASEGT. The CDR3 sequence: CASSITGTGLYGYTF. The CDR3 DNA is TGTGCCAGCAGTATAACCGGGACAGGCCTATATGGCTACACCTTC.

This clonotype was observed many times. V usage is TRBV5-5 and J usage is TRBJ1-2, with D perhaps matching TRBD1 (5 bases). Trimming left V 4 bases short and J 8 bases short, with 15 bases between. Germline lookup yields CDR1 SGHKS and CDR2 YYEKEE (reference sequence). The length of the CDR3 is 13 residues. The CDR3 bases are TGTGCCAGCAGCCCACAGGCATTGGGGGGCTACACCTTC. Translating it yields CASSPQALGGYTF.

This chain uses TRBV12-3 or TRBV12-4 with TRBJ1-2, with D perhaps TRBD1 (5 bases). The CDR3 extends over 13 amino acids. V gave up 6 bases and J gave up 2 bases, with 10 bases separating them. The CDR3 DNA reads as TGTGCCAGCAGCCAAGACAGAAACTATGGCTACACCTTC. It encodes CASSQDRNYGYTF.